Listed below are T cell receptor beta chains from one sample, sequenced in a study of blood T cell repertoires in COVID-19. Here immunoSEQ multiplex PCR was the method, and the copy in TCRdb shows in-frame clones only, minus some. The sample has 300,000 to 500,000 clones; around 89% are singletons. The specimen was PBMCs or T cells enriched from blood (not recorded which). The receptors here all came from a woman aged 25 to 39 with acute COVID-19. The CDR3 runs from the conserved cysteine through the conserved F or W. D genes are given only for firm matches.

TRBV19	TRBJ1-5	TRBD1	CASSDRGNQPQHF
TRBV9	TRBJ1-3	.	CASSRGDGNTIYF
TRBV5-1	TRBJ1-4	TRBD1	CASSPQGANEKLFF
TRBV5-1	TRBJ1-1	.	CASSVGAATEAFF
TRBV12-3/TRBV12-4	TRBJ2-7	.	CASSLVQDYEQYF
TRBV20-1	TRBJ1-1	.	CSARAGNEAFF
TRBV4-2	TRBJ2-7	.	CASSQDGSSYEQYF
TRBV6-1	TRBJ2-7	.	CASRARGIYEQYF
TRBV7-9	TRBJ1-2	.	CASSLRNLGAYGYTF
TRBV3-1/TRBV3-2	TRBJ2-7	.	CASSQGQGYGAYEQYF
TRBV11-3	TRBJ2-7	TRBD1	CASSPGQGFSEQYF
TRBV4-3	TRBJ2-3	.	CASSLSPGGSTDTQYF
TRBV19	TRBJ1-2	.	CASTRDTRSYYGYTF
TRBV7-7	TRBJ2-3	.	CASSPPGFDTQYF
TRBV25-1	TRBJ2-2	.	CASSEWDTTNTGELFF
TRBV6-5	TRBJ1-5	.	CASSYGGSNQPQHF
TRBV25-1	TRBJ2-7	TRBD1	CASRSDRGHEQYF
TRBV6-1	TRBJ1-4	TRBD1	CASSEGTWTGLNEKLFF
TRBV20-1	TRBJ1-5	.	CSASGTGNQPQHF
TRBV6-7	TRBJ1-2	TRBD1	CASSYSHRGIYGYTF
TRBV5-1	TRBJ1-2	.	CASSLGQGIGYTF
TRBV5-1	TRBJ1-1	TRBD1	CASSLAGTGLTTEAFF
TRBV7-7	TRBJ1-3	.	CASSKGGSSGNTIYF
TRBV2	TRBJ2-7	.	CASSSSVSYEQYF
TRBV10-1	TRBJ2-7	.	CASSEVGRGAQYF
TRBV18	TRBJ1-6	.	CASQLSYNSPLHF
TRBV3-1/TRBV3-2	TRBJ2-7	.	CASSQVGYEQYF
TRBV2	TRBJ1-6	TRBD1	CASRDTGGPNSPLHF
TRBV9	TRBJ1-2	.	CASSPRGTPANYGYTF
TRBV7-2	TRBJ2-1	TRBD2	CASRHTSGANYNEQFF
TRBV6-2/TRBV6-3	TRBJ2-7	TRBD2	CASSYAFGGGPDEQYF
TRBV6-5	TRBJ2-1	.	CASSIPELDYNEQFF
TRBV27	TRBJ1-4	.	CASRWQGDDPATNEKLFF
TRBV7-9	TRBJ2-5	.	CASSPGRGETQYF
TRBV30	TRBJ1-3	TRBD1	CAWSTGTGVSGNTIYF
TRBV9	TRBJ1-1	.	CASSRDSKMGTEAFF
TRBV18	TRBJ1-6	.	CASSPAQNSPLHF
TRBV5-1	TRBJ2-5	TRBD2	CASERGGVHETQYF
TRBV5-1	TRBJ2-7	TRBD1	CASSLTGVFGYEQYF